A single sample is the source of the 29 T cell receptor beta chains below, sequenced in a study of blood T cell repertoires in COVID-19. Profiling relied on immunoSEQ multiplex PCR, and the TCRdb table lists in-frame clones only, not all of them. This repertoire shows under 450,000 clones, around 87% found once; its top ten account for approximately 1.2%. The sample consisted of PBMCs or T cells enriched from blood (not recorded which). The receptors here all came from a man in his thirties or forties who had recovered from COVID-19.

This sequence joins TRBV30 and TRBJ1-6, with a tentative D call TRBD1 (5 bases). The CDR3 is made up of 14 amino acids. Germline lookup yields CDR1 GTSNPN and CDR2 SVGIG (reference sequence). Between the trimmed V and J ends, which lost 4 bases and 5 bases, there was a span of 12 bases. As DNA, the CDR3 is TGTGCCTGGACTCGGGACTCGAATAATTCACCCCTCCACTTT. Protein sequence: CAWTRDSNNSPLHF.

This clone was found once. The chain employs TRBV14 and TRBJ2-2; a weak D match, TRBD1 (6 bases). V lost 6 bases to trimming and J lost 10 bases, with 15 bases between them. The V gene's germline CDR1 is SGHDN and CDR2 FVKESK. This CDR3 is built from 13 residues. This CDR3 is CASRPTGLPELFF. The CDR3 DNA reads TGTGCCAGCAGGCCAACAGGGCTCCCGGAGCTGTTTTTT.

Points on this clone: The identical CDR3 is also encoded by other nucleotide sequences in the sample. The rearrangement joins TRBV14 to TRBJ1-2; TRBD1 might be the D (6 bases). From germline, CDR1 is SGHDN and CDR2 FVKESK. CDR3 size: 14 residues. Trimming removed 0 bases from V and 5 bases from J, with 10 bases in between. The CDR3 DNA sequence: TGTGCCAGCAGCCAAGACAGGGGAGAGTATGGCTACACCTTC. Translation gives CASSQDRGEYGYTF. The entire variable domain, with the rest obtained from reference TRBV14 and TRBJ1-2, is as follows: EAGVTQFPSHSVIEKGQTVTLRCDPISGHDNLYWYRRVMGKEIKFLLHFVKESKQDESGMPNNRFLAERTGGTYSTLKVQPAELEDSGVYFCASSQDRGEYGYTFGSGTRLTVV.

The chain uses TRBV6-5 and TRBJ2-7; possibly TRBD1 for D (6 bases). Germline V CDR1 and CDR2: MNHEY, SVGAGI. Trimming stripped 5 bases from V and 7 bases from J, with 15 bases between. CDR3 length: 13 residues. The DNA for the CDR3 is TGTGCCAGCAGTCGAAACAGGGTGGAGGAGCAGTACTTC. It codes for CASSRNRVEEQYF.

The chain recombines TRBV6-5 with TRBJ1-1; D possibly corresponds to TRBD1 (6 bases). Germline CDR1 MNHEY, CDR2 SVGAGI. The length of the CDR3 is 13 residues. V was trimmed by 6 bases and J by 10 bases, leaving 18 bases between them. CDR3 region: CASSQQGLGRAFF. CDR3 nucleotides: TGTGCCAGCAGCCAGCAGGGGCTTGGAAGAGCTTTCTTT.

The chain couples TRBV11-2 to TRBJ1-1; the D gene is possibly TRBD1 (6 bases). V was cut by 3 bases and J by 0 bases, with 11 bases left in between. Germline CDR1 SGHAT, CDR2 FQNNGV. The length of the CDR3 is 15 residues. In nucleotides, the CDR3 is TGTGCCAGCAGCTTGAGCGGGGGGCTGAACACTGAAGCTTTCTTT. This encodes CASSLSGGLNTEAFF. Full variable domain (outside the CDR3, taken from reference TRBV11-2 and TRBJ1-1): EAGVAQSPRYKIIEKRQSVAFWCNPISGHATLYWYQQILGQGPKLLIQFQNNGVVDDSQLPKDRFSAERLKGVDSTLKIQPAKLEDSAVYLCASSLSGGLNTEAFFGQGTRLTVV.

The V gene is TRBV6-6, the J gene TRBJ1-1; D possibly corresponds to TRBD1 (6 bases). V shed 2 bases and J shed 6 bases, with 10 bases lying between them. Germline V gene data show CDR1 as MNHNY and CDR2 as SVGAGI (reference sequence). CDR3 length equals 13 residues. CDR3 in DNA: TGTGCCAGCAGTTACAACAGGGTGCCTGAAGCTTTCTTT. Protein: CASSYNRVPEAFF.

The chain's CDR3 is CSVGGAGTGQETQYF. The CDR3, as DNA: TGCAGCGTTGGGGGGGCTGGGACAGGGCAAGAGACCCAGTACTTC. The chain recombines TRBV29-1 with TRBJ2-5; 9 nucleotides align to TRBD1. The CDR3 is 15 amino acids. Trimming at V came to 4 bases and at J to 2 bases, leaving 8 bases not matched to a gene. The germline gives CDR1 SQVTM, CDR2 ANQGSEA.

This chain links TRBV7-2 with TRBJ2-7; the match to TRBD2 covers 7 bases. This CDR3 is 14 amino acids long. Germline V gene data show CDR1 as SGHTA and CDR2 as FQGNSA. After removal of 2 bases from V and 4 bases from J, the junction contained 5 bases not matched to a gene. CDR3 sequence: CASSLLAGDYEQYF. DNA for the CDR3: TGTGCCAGCAGCTTACTCGCGGGGGATTACGAGCAGTACTTC.

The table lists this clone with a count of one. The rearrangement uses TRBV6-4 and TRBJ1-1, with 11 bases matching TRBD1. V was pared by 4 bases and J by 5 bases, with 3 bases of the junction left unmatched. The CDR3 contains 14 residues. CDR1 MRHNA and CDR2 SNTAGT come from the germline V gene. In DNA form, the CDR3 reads TGTGCCAGCAGTGCCGGGACAGGGGGGACTGAAGCTTTCTTT. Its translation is CASSAGTGGTEAFF.

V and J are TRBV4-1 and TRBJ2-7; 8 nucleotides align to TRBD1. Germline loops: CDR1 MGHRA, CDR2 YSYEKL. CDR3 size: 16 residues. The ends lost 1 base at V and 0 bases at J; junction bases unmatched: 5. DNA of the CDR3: TGCGCCAGCAGCCAAGCCGGGACAGGATTCTCCTACGAGCAGTACTTC. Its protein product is CASSQAGTGFSYEQYF.

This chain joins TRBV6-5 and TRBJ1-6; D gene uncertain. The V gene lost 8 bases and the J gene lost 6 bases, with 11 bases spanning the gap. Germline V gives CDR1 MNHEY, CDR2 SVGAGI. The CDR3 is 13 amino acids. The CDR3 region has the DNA TGTGCCAGCCGCGACTTAATTAATTCACCCCTCCACTTT. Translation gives CASRDLINSPLHF.

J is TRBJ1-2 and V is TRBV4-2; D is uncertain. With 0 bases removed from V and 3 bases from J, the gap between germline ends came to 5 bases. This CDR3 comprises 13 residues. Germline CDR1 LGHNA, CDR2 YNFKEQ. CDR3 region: CASSQERDYGYTF. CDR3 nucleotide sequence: TGTGCCAGCAGCCAAGAGCGGGACTATGGCTACACCTTC.

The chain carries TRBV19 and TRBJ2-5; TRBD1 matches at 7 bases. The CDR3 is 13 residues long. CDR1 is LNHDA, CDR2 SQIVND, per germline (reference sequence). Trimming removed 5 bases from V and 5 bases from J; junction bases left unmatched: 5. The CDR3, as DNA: TGTGCCAGTAGTCCACAGGGGCGGGAGACCCAGTACTTC. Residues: CASSPQGRETQYF.

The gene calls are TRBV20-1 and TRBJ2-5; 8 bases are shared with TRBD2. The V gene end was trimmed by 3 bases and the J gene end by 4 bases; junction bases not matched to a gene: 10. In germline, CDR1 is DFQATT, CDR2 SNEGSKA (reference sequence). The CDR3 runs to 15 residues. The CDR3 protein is CSASDTGGPGETQYF. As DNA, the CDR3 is TGCAGTGCTAGTGATACGGGGGGGCCGGGAGAGACCCAGTACTTC.

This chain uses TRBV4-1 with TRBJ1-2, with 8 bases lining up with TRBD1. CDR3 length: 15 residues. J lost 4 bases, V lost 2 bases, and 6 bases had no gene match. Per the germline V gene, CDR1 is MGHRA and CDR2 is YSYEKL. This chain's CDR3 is CASSQPQGVGYGYTF. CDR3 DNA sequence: TGCGCCAGCAGCCAACCACAGGGGGTTGGCTATGGCTACACCTTC.

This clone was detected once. CDR3 residues: CASSLSGGAYNEQFF. The CDR3 DNA sequence: TGTGCCAGCAGCTTGAGCGGGGGGGCCTACAATGAGCAGTTCTTC. The chain carries TRBV5-4 and TRBJ2-1; 10 bases are a match to TRBD2. Germline V lookup: CDR1 SGHNT, CDR2 YYREEE (reference sequence). The CDR3 loop spans 15 amino acids. The ends lost 1 base at V and 2 bases at J; junction bases unmatched: 0.

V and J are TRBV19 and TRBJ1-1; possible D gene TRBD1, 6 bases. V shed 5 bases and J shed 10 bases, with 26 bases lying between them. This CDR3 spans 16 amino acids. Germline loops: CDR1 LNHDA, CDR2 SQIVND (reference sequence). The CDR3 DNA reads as TGTGCCAGTAGTCCCGGGGGGACACTTACTAAATCGGGAGCTTTCTTT. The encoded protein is CASSPGGTLTKSGAFF.

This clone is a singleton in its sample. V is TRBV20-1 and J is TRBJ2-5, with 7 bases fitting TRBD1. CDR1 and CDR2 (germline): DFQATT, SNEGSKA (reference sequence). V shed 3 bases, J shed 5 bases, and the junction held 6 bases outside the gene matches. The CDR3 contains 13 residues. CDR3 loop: CSASKTGTETQYF. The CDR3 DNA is TGCAGTGCTAGTAAGACAGGGACCGAGACCCAGTACTTC.

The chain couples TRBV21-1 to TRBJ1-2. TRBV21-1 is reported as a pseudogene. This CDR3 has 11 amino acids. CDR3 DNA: TGTGCCAGCAGTAGAGACTATGGCTACACCTTC. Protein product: CASSRDYGYTF.

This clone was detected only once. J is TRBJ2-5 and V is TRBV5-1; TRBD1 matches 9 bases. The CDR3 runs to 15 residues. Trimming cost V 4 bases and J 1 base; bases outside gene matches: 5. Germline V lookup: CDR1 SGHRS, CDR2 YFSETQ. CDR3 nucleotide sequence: TGCGCCAGCAGCCAGGACAGGGGCCTCCAAGAGACCCAGTACTTC. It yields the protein CASSQDRGLQETQYF.

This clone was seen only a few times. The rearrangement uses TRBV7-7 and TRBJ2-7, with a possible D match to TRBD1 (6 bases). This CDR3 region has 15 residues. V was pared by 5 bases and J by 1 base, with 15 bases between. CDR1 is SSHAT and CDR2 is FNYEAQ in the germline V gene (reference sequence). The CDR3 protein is CASSPAPGVSYEQYF. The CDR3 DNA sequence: TGTGCCAGCAGCCCGGCCCCAGGGGTTTCCTACGAGCAGTACTTC.

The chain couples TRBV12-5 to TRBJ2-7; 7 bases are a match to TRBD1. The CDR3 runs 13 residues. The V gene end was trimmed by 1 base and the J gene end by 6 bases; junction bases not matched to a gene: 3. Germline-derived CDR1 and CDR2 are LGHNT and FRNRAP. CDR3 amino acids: CASGLDRGTEQYF. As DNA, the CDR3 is TGTGCTAGTGGTTTGGACAGGGGAACCGAGCAGTACTTC. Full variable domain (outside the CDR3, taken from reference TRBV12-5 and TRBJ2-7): DARVTQTPRHKVTEMGQEVTMRCQPILGHNTVFWYRQTMMQGLELLAYFRNRAPLDDSGMPKDRFSAEMPDATLATLKIQPSEPRDSAVYFCASGLDRGTEQYFGPGTRLTVT.

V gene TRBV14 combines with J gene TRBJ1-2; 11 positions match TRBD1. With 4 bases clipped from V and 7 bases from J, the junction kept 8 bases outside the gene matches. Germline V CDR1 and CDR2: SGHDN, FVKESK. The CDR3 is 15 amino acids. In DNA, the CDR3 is TGTGCCAGCAGCCCTCAGGGACAGGGGGTTCGTGGCTACACCTTC. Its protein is CASSPQGQGVRGYTF.

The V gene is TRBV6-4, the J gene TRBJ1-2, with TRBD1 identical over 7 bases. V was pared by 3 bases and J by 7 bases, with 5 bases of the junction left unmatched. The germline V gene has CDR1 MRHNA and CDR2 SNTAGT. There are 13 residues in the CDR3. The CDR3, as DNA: TGTGCCAGCAGTGATAAAGGGGGCTCTGGCTACACCTTC. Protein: CASSDKGGSGYTF.

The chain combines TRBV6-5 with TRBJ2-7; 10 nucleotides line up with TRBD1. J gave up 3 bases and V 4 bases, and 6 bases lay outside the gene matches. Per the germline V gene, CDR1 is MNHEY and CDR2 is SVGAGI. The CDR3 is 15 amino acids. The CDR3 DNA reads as TGTGCCAGCAGTTCCCCCGGGACAGGGGACTACGAGCAGTACTTC. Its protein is CASSSPGTGDYEQYF.

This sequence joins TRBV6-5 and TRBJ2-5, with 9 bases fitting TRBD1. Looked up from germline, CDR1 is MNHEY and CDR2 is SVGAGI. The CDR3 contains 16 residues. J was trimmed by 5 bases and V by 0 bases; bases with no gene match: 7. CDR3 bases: TGTGCCAGCAGTTACTCGAAGTACGGGACAGGGGAGACCCAGTACTTC. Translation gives CASSYSKYGTGETQYF.

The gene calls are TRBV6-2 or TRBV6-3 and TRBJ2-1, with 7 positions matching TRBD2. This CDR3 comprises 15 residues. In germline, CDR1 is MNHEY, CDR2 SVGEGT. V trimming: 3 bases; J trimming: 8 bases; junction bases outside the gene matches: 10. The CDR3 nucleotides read TGTGCCAGCAGTTATGGGCTAGCGGAGAGACATGAGCAGTTCTTC. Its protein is CASSYGLAERHEQFF.

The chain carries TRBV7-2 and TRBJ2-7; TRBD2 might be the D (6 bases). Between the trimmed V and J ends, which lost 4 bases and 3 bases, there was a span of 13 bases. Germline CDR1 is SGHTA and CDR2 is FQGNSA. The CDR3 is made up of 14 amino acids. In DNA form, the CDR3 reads TGTGCCAGCAGCTATAACCGGGAGATCTACGAGCAGTACTTC. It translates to CASSYNREIYEQYF.